The text below deals with one T cell receptor (beta chain). The study assigned cohorts using participant-reported clinical history. The sample is drawn from a study of blood T cell repertoires in COVID-19. Study-wide background: In each case, the material was cDNA or gDNA derived from T cells, B-cell-depleted T cells, or PBMCs.

V dropped 2 bases and J dropped 4 bases, with 19 bases sitting between them. The CDR3 is made up of 18 amino acids. The germline CDR1 and CDR2 sequences are SGDLS and YYNGEE. Only in-frame clones appear in the TCRdb table, and some are missing; sequencing was by immunoSEQ multiplex PCR. Among over 250,000 clones listed, roughly 90% were seen once. This rearrangement joins TRBV9 to TRBJ1-6; D might be TRBD1 (6 bases). This clonotype was sampled from a woman between 25 and 40 years old who had recovered from COVID-19. The sample consisted of PBMCs or T cells enriched from blood (not recorded which). Here the CDR3 reads CASSVGDTRIGYNSPLHF. DNA of the CDR3: TGTGCCAGCAGCGTGGGGGACACCCGAATCGGGTATAATTCACCCCTCCACTTT.